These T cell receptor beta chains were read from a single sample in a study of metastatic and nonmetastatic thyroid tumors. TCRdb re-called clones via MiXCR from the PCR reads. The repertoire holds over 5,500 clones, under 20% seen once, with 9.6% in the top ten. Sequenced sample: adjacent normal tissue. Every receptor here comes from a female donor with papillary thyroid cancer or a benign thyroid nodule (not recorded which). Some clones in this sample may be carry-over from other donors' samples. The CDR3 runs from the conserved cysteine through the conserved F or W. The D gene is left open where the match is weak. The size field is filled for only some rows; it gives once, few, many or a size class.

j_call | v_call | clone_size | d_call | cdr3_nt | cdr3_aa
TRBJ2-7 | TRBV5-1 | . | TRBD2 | TGCGCCAGCAGCTTGGGGACTAGCGGTCGGTACGAGCAGTACTTC | CASSLGTSGRYEQYF
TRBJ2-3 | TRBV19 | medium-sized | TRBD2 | TGTGCCAGTAGTATTAGCGGGGGGATCACAGATACGCAGTATTTT | CASSISGGITDTQYF
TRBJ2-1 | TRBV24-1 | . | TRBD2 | TGTGCCACCAGTGATTTGGGGACTAGCGGTGTGGATGAGCAGTTCTTC | CATSDLGTSGVDEQFF
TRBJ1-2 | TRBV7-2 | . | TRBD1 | TGTGCCAGCAGCTTCTACCTAACAGGGGATGGCTACACCTTC | CASSFYLTGDGYTF
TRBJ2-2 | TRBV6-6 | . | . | TGTGCCAGCAGTTACTCTCGACCGGCCGGGGAGCTGTTTTTT | CASSYSRPAGELFF
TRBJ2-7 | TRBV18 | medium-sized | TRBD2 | TGTGCCAGCTCACCCGCGGGGGGCCTCTACGAGCAGTACTTC | CASSPAGGLYEQYF
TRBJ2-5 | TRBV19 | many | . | TGTGCCAGTAGTATGGGACGAGGGGCGAAAAAAGAGACCCAGTACTTC | CASSMGRGAKKETQYF
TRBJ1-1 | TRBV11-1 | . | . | TGTGCCAGCAGCTTATCTCACCTGGACATGAACACTGAAGCTTTCTTT | CASSLSHLDMNTEAFF
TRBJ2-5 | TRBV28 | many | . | TGTGCCAGCAGTTTTCTCTCAGAGACCCAGTACTTC | CASSFLSETQYF
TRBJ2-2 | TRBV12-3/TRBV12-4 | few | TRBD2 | TGTGCCAGTAGTCCTCTAGCGGGAGGGCTCACCGGGGAGCTGTTTTTT | CASSPLAGGLTGELFF
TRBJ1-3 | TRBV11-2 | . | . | TGTGCCAGCATCCCGGGGAGCTCTGGAAACACCATATATTTT | CASIPGSSGNTIYF
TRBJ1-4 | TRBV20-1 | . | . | TGCAGTGCCTTACGGGCAACTAATGAAAAACTGTTTTTT | CSALRATNEKLFF
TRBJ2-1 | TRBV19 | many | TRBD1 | TGTGCCAGTAGCGGCTGGGACAGGTCCTGGTCCAATGAGCAGTTCTTC | CASSGWDRSWSNEQFF
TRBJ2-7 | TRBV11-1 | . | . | TGTGCCAGCAGCTCCCCAGGGGCGGGGAGCTCCTACGAGCAGTACTTC | CASSSPGAGSSYEQYF
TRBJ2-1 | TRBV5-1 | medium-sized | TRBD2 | TGCGCCAGCAGCTGGGGCCGACTAGCGGGAGGGTACTCCTACAATGAGCAGTTCTTC | CASSWGRLAGGYSYNEQFF
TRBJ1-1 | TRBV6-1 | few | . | TGTGCCAGCACATCAGGAAATGAAGCTTTCTTT | CASTSGNEAFF